This T cell receptor (beta chain) emerged from a study of blood T cell repertoires in COVID-19. Looking at the study overall: Samples came from the United States, Italy and Spain, spanning acute and convalescent COVID-19.

Trimming cost V 3 bases and J 0 bases; bases outside gene matches: 6. The CDR3 spans 16 residues. Germline assignment: CDR1 SGHDT and CDR2 YYEEEE. As processed by the authors: Cell counts per sample came from amplifying reference gene primers. Profiling relied on immunoSEQ multiplex PCR, and the TCRdb table lists in-frame clones only, not all of them. That table gives V, J and clone size, and the DNA gave D and trimming. Among about 250,000 clones, about 89% were seen once, and the ten largest hold roughly 1.6%. The V call is TRBV5-6, the J call TRBJ2-1; TRBD1 aligns across 7 bases. Sequenced sample: peripheral blood. The source of this sequence is a woman between 55 and 75 years old who had recovered from COVID-19. The CDR3 region has the DNA TGTGCCAGCAGCTCGGACAGGTTTAGCTCCTACAATGAGCAGTTCTTC. As protein: CASSSDRFSSYNEQFF.